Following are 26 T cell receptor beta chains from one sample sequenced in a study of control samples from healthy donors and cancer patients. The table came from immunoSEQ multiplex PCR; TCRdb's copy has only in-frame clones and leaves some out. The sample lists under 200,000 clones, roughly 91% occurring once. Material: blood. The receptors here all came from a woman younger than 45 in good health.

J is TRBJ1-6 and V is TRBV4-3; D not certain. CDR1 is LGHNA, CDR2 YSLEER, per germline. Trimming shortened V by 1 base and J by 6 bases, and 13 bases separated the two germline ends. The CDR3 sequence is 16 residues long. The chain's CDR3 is CASSQVLTTSNSPLHF. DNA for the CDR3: TGCGCCAGCAGCCAAGTCTTGACCACAAGTAATTCACCCCTCCACTTT.

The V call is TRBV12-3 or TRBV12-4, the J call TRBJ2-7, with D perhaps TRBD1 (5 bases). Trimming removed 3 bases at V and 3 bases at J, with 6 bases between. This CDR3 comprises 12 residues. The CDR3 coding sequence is TGTGCCAGCAGTTTGGACATCTACGAGCAGTACTTC. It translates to CASSLDIYEQYF.

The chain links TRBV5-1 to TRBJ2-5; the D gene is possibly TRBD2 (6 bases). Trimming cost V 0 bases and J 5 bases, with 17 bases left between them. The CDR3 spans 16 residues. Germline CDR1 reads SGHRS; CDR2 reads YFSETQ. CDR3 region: CASSLGGSGSGETQYF. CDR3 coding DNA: TGCGCCAGCAGCTTGGGGGGTAGCGGTTCAGGCGAGACCCAGTACTTC.

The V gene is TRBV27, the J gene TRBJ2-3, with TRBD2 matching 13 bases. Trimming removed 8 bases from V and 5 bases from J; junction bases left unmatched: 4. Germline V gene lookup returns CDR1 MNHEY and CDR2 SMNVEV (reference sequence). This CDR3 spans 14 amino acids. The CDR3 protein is CASGLAGAGDTQYF. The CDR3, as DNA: TGTGCCAGCGGACTAGCGGGAGCAGGAGATACGCAGTATTTT.

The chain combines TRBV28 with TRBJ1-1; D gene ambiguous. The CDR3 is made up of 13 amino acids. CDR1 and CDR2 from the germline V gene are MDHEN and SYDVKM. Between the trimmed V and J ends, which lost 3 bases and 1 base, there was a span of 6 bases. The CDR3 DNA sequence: TGTGCCAGCAGTTTTCCAGGGAACACTGAAGCTTTCTTT. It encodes CASSFPGNTEAFF.

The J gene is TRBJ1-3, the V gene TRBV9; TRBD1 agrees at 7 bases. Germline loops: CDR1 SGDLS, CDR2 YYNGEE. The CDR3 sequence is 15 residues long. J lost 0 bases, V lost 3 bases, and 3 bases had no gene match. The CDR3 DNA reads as TGTGCCAGCAGCGACGGGGACAGCTCTGGAAACACCATATATTTT. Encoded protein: CASSDGDSSGNTIYF.

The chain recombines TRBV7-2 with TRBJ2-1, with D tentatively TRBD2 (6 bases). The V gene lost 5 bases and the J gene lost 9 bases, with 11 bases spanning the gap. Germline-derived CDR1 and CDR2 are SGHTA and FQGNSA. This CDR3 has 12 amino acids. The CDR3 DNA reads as TGTGCCAGCAGCGGGGGGTATCTTGAGCAGTTCTTC. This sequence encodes CASSGGYLEQFF.

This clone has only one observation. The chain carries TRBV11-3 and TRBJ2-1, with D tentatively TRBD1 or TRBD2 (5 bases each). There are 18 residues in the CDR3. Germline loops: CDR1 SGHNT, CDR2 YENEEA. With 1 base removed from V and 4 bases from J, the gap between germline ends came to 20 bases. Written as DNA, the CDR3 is TGTGCCAGCAGCTTAGGAATTATGGGGACCCTAAAATACAATGAGCAGTTCTTC. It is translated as CASSLGIMGTLKYNEQFF.

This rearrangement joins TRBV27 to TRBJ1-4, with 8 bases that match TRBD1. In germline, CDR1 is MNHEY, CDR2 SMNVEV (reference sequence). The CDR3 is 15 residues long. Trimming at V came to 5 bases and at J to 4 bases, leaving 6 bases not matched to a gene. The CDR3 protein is CASSLRTGINEKLFF. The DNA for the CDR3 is TGTGCCAGCAGTCTGCGGACAGGGATTAATGAAAAACTGTTTTTT. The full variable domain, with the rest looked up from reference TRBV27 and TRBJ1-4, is EAQVTQNPRYLITVTGKKLTVTCSQNMNHEYMSWYRQDPGLGLRQIYYSMNVEVTDKGDVPEGYKVSRKEKRNFPLILESPSPNQTSLYFCASSLRTGINEKLFFGSGTQLSVL.

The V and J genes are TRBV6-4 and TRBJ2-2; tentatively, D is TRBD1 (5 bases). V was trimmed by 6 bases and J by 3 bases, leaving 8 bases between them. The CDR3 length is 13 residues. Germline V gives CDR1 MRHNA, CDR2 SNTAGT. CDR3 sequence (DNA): TGTGCCAGCAGCCCGACAGACACCGGGGAGCTGTTTTTT. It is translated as CASSPTDTGELFF.

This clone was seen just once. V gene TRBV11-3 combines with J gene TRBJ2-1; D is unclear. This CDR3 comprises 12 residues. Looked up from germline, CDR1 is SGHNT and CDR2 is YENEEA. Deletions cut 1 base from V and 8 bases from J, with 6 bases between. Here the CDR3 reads CASSLVPDEQFF. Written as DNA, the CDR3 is TGTGCCAGCAGCTTAGTGCCCGATGAGCAGTTCTTC.

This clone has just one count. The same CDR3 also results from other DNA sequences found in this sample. CDR3 protein: CASSLTGGNQPQHF. The CDR3 nucleotides read TGTGCCAGCAGCCTTACAGGGGGCAATCAGCCCCAGCATTTT. The V call is TRBV7-9, the J call TRBJ1-5; 7 bases map to TRBD1. The CDR3 spans 14 residues. Unmatched junction bases numbered 3, after V lost 5 bases and J lost 2 bases. Germline V gives CDR1 SEHNR, CDR2 FQNEAQ (reference sequence).

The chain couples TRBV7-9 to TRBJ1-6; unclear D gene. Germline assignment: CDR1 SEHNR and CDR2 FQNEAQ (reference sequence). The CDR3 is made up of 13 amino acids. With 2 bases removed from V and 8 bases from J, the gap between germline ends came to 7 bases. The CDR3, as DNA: TGTGCCAGCAGCTTAAACGGTGATTCACCCCTCCACTTT. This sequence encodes CASSLNGDSPLHF.

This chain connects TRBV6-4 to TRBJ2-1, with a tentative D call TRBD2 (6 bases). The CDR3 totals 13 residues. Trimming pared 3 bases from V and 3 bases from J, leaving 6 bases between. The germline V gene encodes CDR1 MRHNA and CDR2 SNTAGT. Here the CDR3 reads CASSETSYNEQFF. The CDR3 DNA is TGTGCCAGCAGTGAGACTAGCTACAATGAGCAGTTCTTC.

The chain's CDR3 is CASSLRVSGQGLNYGYTF. DNA of the CDR3: TGTGCCAGCAGCTTAAGGGTGTCGGGACAGGGCCTTAACTATGGCTACACCTTC. The chain combines TRBV7-2 with TRBJ1-2; 9 bases map to TRBD1. The V gene's germline CDR1 is SGHTA and CDR2 FQGNSA. The CDR3 length is 18 residues. The J segment lost 1 base and the V segment lost 2 bases, leaving 11 bases of the junction unmatched.

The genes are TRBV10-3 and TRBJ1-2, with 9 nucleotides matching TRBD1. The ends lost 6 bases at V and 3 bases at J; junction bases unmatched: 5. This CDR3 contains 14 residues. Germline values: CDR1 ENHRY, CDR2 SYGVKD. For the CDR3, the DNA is TGTGCCATCAGGGGACAGGGAGGGTACTATGGCTACACCTTC. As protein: CAIRGQGGYYGYTF.

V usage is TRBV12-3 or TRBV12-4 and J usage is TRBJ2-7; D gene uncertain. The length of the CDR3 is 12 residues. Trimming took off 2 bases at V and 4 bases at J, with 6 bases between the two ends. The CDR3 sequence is CASSLTLYEQYF. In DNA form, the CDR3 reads TGTGCCAGCAGTTTAACACTGTACGAGCAGTACTTC.

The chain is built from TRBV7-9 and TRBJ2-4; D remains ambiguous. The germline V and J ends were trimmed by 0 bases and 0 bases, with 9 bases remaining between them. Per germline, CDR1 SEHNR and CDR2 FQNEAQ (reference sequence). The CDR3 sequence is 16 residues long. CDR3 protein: CASSLAVSLAKNIQYF. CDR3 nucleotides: TGTGCCAGCAGCTTAGCGGTTTCCCTAGCCAAAAACATTCAGTACTTC. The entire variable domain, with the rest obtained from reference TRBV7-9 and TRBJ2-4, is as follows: DTGVSQNPRHKITKRGQNVTFRCDPISEHNRLYWYRQTLGQGPEFLTYFQNEAQLEKSRLLSDRFSAERPKGSFSTLEIQRTEQGDSAMYLCASSLAVSLAKNIQYFGAGTRLSVL.

The DNA for the CDR3 is TGTGCCAGCAGCTTAGGCCAGGGCACAGATACGCAGTATTTT. This sequence encodes CASSLGQGTDTQYF. The chain joins TRBV7-2 to TRBJ2-3; D not resolved. V was clipped by 1 base and J by 1 base, with 6 bases between them. The CDR3 runs to 14 residues. Germline lookup yields CDR1 SGHTA and CDR2 FQGNSA.

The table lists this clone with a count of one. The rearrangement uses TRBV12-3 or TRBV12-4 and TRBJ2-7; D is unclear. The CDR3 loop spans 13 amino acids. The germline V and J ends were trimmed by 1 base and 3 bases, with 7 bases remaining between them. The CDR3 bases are TGTGCCAGCAGTTTAGGATCCCACTACGAGCAGTACTTC. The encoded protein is CASSLGSHYEQYF.

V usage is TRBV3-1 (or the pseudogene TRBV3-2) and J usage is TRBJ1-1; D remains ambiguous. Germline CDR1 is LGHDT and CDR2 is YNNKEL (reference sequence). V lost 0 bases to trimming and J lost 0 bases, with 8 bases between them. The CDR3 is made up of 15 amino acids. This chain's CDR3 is CASSQEWGMNTEAFF. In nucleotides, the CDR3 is TGTGCCAGCAGCCAAGAATGGGGTATGAACACTGAAGCTTTCTTT.

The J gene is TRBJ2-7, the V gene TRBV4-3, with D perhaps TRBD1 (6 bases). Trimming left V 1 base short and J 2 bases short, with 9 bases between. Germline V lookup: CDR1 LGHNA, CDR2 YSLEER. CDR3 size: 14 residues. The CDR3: CASSQGTEPYEQYF. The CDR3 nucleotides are TGCGCCAGCAGCCAAGGGACAGAACCCTACGAGCAGTACTTC.

The CDR3 DNA is TGTGCCAGCAACCTAGCGGGCCCAGATACGCAGTATTTT. The encoded protein is CASNLAGPDTQYF. This chain connects TRBV2 to TRBJ2-3, with 8 bases that match TRBD2. Trimming took 7 bases from V and 4 from J; bases not matched to a gene: 4. Germline V gene sequence: CDR1 SNHLY, CDR2 FYNNEI. The CDR3 is 13 residues long.

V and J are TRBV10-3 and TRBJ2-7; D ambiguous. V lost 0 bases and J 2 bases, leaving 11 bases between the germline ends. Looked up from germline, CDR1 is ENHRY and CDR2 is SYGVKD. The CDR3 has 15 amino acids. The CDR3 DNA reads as TGTGCCATCAGTGAGTCGACGGTTACCCCCTACGAGCAGTACTTC. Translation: CAISESTVTPYEQYF.

The CDR3 sequence: CASSRTSGGHNEQFF. Written as DNA, the CDR3 is TGTGCCAGCAGTAGGACTAGCGGGGGGCACAATGAGCAGTTCTTC. This chain links TRBV6-5 with TRBJ2-1, with 14 bases matching TRBD2. Germline CDR1 reads MNHEY; CDR2 reads SVGAGI. The CDR3 extends over 15 amino acids. The V and J ends lost 5 bases and 5 bases, in that order; junction bases with no gene match: 2.

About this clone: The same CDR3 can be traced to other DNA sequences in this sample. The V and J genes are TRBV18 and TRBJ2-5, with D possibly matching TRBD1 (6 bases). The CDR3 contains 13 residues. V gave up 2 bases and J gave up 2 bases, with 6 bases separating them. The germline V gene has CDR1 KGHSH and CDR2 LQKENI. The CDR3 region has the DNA TGTGCCAGCTCACCAGGACAGCAAGAGACCCAGTACTTC. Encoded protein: CASSPGQQETQYF.